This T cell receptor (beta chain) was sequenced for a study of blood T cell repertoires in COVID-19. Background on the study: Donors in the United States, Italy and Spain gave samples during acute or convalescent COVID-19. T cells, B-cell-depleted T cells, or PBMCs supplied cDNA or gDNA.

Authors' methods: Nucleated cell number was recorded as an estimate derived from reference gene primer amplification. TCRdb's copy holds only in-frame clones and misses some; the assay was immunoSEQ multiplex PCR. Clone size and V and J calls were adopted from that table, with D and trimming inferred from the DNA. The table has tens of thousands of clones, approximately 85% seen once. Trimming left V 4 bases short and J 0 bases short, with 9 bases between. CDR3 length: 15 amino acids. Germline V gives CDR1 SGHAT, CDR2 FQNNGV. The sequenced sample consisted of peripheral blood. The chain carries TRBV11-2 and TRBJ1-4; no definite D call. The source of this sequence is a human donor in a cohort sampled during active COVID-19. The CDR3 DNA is TGTGCCAGCAGCTCCCTCAGGTCAACTAATGAAAAACTGTTTTTT. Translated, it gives CASSSLRSTNEKLFF.